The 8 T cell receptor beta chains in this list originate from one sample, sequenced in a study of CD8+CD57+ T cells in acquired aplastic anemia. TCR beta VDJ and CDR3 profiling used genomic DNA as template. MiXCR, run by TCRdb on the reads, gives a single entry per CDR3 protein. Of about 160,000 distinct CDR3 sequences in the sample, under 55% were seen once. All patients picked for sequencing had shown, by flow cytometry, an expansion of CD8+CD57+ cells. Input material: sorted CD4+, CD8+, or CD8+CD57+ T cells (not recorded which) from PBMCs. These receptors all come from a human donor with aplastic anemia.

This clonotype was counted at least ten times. CDR3 region: CASSQKGLERYNEQFF. The CDR3 DNA reads TGTGCCAGCAGCCAAAAGGGCTTGGAGCGGTACAATGAGCAGTTCTTC. The chain combines TRBV14 with TRBJ2-1; a possible D gene is TRBD2 (5 bases). Trimming removed 2 bases at V and 4 bases at J, with 15 bases between. Germline CDR1 and CDR2: SGHDN and FVKESK. This CDR3 is built from 16 residues.

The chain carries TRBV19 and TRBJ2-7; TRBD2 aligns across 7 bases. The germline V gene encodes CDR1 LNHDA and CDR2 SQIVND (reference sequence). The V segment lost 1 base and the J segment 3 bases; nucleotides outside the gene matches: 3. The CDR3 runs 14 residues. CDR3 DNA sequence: TGTGCCAGTAGTATAGCGGGAGGTAACTACGAGCAGTACTTC. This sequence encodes CASSIAGGNYEQYF.

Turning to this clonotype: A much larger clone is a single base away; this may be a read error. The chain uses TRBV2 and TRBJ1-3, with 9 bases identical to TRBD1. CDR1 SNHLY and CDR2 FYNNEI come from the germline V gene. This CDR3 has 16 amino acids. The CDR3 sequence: CASSRDRALSANTIYF. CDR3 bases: TGTGCCAGCAGTCGGGACAGGGCTTTATCTGCAAACACCATATATTTT.

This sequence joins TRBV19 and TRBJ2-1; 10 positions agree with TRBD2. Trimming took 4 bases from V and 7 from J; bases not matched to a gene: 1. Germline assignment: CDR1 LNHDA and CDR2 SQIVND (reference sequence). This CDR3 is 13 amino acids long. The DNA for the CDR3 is TGTGCCAGTAGTAATAGCGGGGGGAATGAGCAGTTCTTC. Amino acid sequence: CASSNSGGNEQFF.

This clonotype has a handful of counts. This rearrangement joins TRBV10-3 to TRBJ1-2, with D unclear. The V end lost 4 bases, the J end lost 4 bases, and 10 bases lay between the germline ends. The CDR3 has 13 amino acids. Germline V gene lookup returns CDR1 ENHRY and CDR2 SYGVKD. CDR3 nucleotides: TGTGCCATCAGTGGGCGGCGTCGCTATGGCTACACCTTC. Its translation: CAISGRRRYGYTF.

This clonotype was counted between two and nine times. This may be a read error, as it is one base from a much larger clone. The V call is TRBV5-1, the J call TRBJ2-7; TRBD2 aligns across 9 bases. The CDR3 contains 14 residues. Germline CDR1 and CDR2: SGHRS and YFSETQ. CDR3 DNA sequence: TGCGCCAGCAGCTCCGTAGCGGGGGCCTACGAGCAGTGCTTC. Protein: CASSSVAGAYEQCF.

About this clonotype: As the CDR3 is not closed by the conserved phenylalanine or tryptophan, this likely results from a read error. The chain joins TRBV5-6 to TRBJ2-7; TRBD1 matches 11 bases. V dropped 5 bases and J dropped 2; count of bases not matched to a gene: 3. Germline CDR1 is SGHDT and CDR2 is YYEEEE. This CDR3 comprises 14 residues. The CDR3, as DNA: TGTGCCAGCAGGTCGGGACAGGGGGCCTACGAGCAGTACCTC. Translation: CASRSGQGAYEQYL.

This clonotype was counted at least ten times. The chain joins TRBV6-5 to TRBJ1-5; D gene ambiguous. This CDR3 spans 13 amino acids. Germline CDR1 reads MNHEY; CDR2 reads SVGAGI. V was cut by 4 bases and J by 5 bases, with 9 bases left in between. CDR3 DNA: TGTGCCAGCAGTTCCACTCGTCATCAGCCCCAGCATTTT. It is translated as CASSSTRHQPQHF.